Listed below are T cell receptor beta chains from one sample, sequenced in a study of T cell responses to AZD1222 COVID-19 vaccine. The protocol was immunoSEQ multiplex PCR, while the TCRdb copy is restricted to in-frame clones and leaves out a portion. Among about 150,000 clones listed, less than 95% were seen once. The starting material was peripheral blood, obtained 28 days after the second AZD1222 dose. The origin of the receptors is an adult who received the AZD1222 COVID-19 vaccine. Each CDR3 is given with its conserved first and last residue. The D gene is left open where the match is weak. Size is stated for part of the rows, as once, few or many counts, or as a class when the clone is expanded.

j_gene	d_gene	v_gene	abundance	CDR3nt	CDR3aa
TRBJ1-2	TRBD1	TRBV27	NA	TGTGCCAGCAGTTTTAACCCGGGACAGGGGAACTATGGCTACACCTTC	CASSFNPGQGNYGYTF
TRBJ1-4	TRBD1	TRBV30	NA	TGTGCCTGGAGTGTAAAGGGGGCGGGAGATGAAAAACTGTTTTTT	CAWSVKGAGDEKLFF
TRBJ2-3	NA	TRBV7-2	NA	TGTGCCAGCAGCCCCCTCCCCACAGATACGCAGTATTTT	CASSPLPTDTQYF
TRBJ1-5	NA	TRBV19	once	TGTGCCAGTAGGGCGGATAGCAATCAGCCCCAGCATTTT	CASRADSNQPQHF
TRBJ2-7	NA	TRBV19	NA	TGTGCCAGTAGTAGTTCAACCCGGGACGGATCCTACGAGCAGTACTTC	CASSSSTRDGSYEQYF
TRBJ2-5	TRBD1	TRBV9	NA	TGTGCCAGCAGCCGACAGGGGGCTGAGACCCAGTACTTC	CASSRQGAETQYF
TRBJ2-5	TRBD1	TRBV19	NA	TGTGCCAGTAGTCGATACGGACAGGGGACTAACCAAGAGACCCAGTACTTC	CASSRYGQGTNQETQYF
TRBJ1-5	NA	TRBV4-2	NA	TGTGCCAGCAGCCAAGATGTCGTGGCAGGGTTGCAGCCCCAGCATTTT	CASSQDVVAGLQPQHF
TRBJ1-5	NA	TRBV28	NA	TGTGCCAGCAGTTTCTCCTCGTCCTTCAATCAGCCCCAGCATTTT	CASSFSSSFNQPQHF
TRBJ1-6	NA	TRBV30	NA	TGTGCCTGGACCCCCTTGCGGGGCCGATTTTCACCCCTCCACTTT	CAWTPLRGRFSPLHF
TRBJ2-7	NA	TRBV28	NA	TGTGCCAGCAGTTTCCGGGACTACGAGCAGTACTTC	CASSFRDYEQYF
TRBJ1-2	NA	TRBV28	NA	TGTGCCAGCAGTTTGAACAGGGCCTATGGCTACACCTTC	CASSLNRAYGYTF
TRBJ1-4	NA	TRBV10-3	NA	TGTGCCATCAGGGGCGCAGAGTTGAATGAAAAACTGTTTTTT	CAIRGAELNEKLFF
TRBJ1-2	TRBD1	TRBV5-4	NA	TGTGCCAGCAGCCGACCCGACAGGGGAAGCTATGGCTACACCTTC	CASSRPDRGSYGYTF
TRBJ2-5	TRBD1	TRBV11-3	once	TGTGCCAGCAGTGAGGGAAGGGGGCTGGGAAAGACCCAGTACTTC	CASSEGRGLGKTQYF
TRBJ1-3	NA	TRBV9	NA	TGTGCCAGCAGCGTAGCGGCTCCTGGAAACACCATATATTTT	CASSVAAPGNTIYF
TRBJ2-1	TRBD2	TRBV15	NA	TGTGCCACCAGTCCGACTAGCGGGATCCTAAGAACCAACTCCTACAATGAGCAGTTCTTC	CATSPTSGILRTNSYNEQFF
TRBJ1-1	NA	TRBV29-1	once	TGCAGCGCCGCCAAGGGTCCCACTGAAGCTTTCTTT	CSAAKGPTEAFF
TRBJ2-3	NA	TRBV15	NA	TGTGCCACCAGCAGAGGGGGCCTGACAGATACGCAGTATTTT	CATSRGGLTDTQYF
TRBJ1-1	NA	TRBV28	once	TGTGCCAGCAGTTTCCTATTCCGTAGACAGGAGGAAGCTTTCTTT	CASSFLFRRQEEAFF
TRBJ2-3	NA	TRBV10-3	NA	TGTGCCATCAGTGAGTCTCAGGATACGCAGTATTTT	CAISESQDTQYF
TRBJ2-2	NA	TRBV11-3	NA	TGTGCCAGCAGAGCCGGGACAACGAACACCGGGGAGCTGTTTTTT	CASRAGTTNTGELFF
TRBJ1-2	NA	TRBV28	NA	TGTGCCAGCAGTTCACCCCCCGTGGATAGCTATGGCTACACCTTC	CASSSPPVDSYGYTF
TRBJ1-6	NA	TRBV9	NA	TGTGCCAGCAGCGTCGGTCCCGGGGGTGCGATAATTTCACCCCTCCACTTT	CASSVGPGGAIISPLHF
TRBJ2-3	TRBD2	TRBV11-3	once	TGTGCCAGCAGCTTAGGGAGGACTAGCGGGACTTTAAGCACAGATACGCAGTATTTT	CASSLGRTSGTLSTDTQYF
TRBJ1-5	TRBD1	TRBV29-1	NA	TGCAGCGTTAGACAGGGAGAGCAGCCCCAGCATTTT	CSVRQGEQPQHF
TRBJ1-2	NA	TRBV7-9	NA	TGTGCCAGCAGCCCGGGCCAGGCGTCGGGCTACACCTTC	CASSPGQASGYTF
TRBJ2-6	NA	TRBV3-1/TRBV3-2	NA	TGTGCCAGCAGCCAAGGAAGCGGTCGCTCTGGGGCCAACGTCCTGACTTTC	CASSQGSGRSGANVLTF
TRBJ1-6	NA	TRBV28	NA	TGTGCCAGCAGTTTAAGGGAATCACCCCTCCACTTT	CASSLRESPLHF
TRBJ2-1	TRBD2	TRBV4-2	NA	TGTGCCAGCAGCCCCACTAGCGGGATAGTTTTCAATGAGCAGTTCTTC	CASSPTSGIVFNEQFF
TRBJ1-2	TRBD1	TRBV5-4	NA	TGTGCCAGCAGCTTGGCTCAGGGGGGAGCCTATGGCTACACCTTC	CASSLAQGGAYGYTF
TRBJ1-5	NA	TRBV6-5	few	TGTGCCAGCATGCTGACAGCTTATAGCAATCAGCCCCAGCATTTT	CASMLTAYSNQPQHF
TRBJ1-2	NA	TRBV28	NA	TGTGCCAGCAGTTTACCTGGCGGGGTGATCTATGGCTACACCTTC	CASSLPGGVIYGYTF
TRBJ1-2	NA	TRBV10-3	NA	TGTGCCATCACCCCTGGGGATTCTAACTATGGCTACACCTTC	CAITPGDSNYGYTF
TRBJ2-3	NA	TRBV6-4	NA	TGTGCCAGCAGTGACTCGGCTAGCACAGATACGCAGTATTTT	CASSDSASTDTQYF
TRBJ1-1	NA	TRBV7-3	once	TGTGCCAGCAGCTCGGGTGACAGAAAGAACACTGAAGCTTTCTTT	CASSSGDRKNTEAFF
TRBJ1-1	NA	TRBV7-2	NA	TGTGCCAGCAGCTTATTGTGGCGCGGGAACACTGAAGCTTTCTTT	CASSLLWRGNTEAFF
TRBJ1-5	NA	TRBV4-3	NA	TGCGCCAGCAGGGACGGGACATCATCTAGTCAGCCCCAGCATTTT	CASRDGTSSSQPQHF
TRBJ2-7	TRBD1	TRBV5-1	NA	TGCGCCAGCAGCTTGGACAGGACAGGTATTTCCTACGAGCAGTACTTC	CASSLDRTGISYEQYF
TRBJ1-4	TRBD1	TRBV5-1	NA	TGCGCCAGCAGCTTGGAGGGGCAGGGGGAGAGTGAAAAACTGTTTTTT	CASSLEGQGESEKLFF